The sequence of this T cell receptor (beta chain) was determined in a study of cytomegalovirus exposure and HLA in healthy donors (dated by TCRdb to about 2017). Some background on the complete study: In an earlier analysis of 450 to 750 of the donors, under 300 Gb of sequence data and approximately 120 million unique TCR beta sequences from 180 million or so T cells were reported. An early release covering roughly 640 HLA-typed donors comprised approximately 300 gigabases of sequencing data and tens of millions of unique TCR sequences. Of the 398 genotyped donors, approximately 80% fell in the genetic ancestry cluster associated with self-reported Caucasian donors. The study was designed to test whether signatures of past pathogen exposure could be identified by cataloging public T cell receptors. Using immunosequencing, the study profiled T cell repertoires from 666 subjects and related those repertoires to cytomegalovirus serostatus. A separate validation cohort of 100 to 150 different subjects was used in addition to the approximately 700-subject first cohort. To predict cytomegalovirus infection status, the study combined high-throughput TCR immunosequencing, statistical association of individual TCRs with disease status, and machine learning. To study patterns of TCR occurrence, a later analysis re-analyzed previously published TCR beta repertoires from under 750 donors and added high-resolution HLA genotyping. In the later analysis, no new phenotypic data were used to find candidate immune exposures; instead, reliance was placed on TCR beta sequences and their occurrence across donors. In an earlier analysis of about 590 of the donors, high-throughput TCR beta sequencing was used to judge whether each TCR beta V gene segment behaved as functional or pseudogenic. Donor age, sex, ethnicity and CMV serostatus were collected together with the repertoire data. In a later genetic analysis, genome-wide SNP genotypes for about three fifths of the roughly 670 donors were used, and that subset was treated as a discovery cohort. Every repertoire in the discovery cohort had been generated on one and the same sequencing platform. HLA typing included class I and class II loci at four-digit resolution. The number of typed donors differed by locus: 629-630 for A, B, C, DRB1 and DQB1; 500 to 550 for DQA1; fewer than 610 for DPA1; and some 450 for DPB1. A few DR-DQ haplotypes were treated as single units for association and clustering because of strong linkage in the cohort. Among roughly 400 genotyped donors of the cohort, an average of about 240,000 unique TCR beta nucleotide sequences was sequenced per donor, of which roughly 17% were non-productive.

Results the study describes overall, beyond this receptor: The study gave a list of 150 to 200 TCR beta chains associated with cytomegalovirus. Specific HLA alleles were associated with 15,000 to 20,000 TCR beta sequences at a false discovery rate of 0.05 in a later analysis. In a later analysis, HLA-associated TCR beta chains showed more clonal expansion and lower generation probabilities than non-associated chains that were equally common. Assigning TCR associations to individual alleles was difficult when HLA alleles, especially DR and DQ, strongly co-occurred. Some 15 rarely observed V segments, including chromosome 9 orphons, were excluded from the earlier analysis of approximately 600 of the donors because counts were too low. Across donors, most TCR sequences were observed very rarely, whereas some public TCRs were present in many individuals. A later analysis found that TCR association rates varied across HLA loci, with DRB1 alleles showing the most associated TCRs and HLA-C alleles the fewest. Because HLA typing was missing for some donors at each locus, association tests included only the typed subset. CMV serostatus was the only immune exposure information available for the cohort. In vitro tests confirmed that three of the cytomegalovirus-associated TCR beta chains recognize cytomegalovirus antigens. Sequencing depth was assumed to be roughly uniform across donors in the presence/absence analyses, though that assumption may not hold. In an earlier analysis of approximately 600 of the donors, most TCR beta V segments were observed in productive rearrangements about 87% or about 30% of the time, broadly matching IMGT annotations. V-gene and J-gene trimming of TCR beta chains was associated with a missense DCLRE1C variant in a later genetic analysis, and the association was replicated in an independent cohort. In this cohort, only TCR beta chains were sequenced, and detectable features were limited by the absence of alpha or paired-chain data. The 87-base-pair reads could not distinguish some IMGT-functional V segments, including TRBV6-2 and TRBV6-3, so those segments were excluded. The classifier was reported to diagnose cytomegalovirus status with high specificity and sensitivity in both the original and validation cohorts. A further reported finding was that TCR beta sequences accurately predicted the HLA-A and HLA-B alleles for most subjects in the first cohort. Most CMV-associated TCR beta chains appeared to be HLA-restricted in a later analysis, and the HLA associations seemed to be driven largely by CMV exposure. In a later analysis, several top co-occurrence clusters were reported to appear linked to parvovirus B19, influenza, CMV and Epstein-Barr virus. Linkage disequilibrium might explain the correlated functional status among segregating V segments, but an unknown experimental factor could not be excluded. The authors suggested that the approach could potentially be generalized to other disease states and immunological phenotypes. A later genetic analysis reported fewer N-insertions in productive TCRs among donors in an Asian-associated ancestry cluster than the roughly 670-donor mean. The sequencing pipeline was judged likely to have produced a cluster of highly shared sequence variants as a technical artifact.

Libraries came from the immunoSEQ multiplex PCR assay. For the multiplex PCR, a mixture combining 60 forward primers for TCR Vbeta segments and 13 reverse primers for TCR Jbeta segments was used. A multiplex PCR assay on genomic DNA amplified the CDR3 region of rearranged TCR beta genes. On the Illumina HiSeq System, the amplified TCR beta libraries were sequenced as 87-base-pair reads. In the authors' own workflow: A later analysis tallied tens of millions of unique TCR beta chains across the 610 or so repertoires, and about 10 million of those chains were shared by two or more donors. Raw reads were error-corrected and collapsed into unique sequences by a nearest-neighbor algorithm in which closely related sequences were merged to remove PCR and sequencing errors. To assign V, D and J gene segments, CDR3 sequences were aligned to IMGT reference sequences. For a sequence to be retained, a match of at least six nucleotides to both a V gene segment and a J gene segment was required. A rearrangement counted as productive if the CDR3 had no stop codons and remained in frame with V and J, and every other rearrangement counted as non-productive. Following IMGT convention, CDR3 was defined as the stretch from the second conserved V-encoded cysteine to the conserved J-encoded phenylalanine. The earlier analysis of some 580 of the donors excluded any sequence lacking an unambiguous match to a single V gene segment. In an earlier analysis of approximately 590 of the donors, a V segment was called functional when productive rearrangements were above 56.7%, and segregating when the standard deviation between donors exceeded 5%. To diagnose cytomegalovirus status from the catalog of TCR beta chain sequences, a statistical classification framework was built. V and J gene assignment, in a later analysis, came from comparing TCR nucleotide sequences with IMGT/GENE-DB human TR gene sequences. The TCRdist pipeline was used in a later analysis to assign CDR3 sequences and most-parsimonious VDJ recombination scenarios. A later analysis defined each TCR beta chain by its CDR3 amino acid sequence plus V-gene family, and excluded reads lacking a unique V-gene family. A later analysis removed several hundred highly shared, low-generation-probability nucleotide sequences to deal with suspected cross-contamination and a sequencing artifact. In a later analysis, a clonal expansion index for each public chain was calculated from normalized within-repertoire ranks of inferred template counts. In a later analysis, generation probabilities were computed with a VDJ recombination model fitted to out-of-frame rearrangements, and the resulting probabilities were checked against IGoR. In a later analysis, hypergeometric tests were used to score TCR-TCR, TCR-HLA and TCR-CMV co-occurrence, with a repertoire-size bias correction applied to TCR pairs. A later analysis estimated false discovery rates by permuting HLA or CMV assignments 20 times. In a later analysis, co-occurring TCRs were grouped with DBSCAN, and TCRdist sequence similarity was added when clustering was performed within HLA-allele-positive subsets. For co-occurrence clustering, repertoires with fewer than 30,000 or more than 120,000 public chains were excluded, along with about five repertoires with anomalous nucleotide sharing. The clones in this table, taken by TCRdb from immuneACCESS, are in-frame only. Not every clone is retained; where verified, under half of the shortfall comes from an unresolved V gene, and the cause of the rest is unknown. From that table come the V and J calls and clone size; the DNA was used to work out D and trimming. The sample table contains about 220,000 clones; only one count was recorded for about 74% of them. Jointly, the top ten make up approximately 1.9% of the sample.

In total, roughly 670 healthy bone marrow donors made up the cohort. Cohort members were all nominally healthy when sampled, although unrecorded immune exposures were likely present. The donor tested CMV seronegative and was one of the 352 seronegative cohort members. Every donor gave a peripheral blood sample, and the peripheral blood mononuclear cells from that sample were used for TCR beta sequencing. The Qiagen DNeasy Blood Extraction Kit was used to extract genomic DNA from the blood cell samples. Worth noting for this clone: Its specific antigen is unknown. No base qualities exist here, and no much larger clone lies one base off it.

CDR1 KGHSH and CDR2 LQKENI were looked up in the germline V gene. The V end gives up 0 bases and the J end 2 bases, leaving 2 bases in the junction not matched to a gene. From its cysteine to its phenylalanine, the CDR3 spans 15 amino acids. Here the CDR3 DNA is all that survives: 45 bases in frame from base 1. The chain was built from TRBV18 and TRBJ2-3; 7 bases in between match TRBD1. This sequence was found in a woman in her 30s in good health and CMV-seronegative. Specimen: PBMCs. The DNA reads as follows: TGTGCCAGCTCACCACCCCAGGGGGTCACAGATACGCAGTATTTT. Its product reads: CASSPPQGVTDTQYF.